Listed here are 19 T cell receptor beta chains from one sample, sequenced in a study of T cell repertoires in cytomegalovirus infection. These receptors' targets are unknown. TCRdb itself ran the reads through MiXCR, one entry per CDR3 protein. The sample includes some 590,000 distinct CDR3 sequences, around two fifths seen only once; the top ten take more than 40%. The specimen comprised cultured PBMCs, sampled from culture after CMV antigen stimulation. The receptors shown here come from a human donor in good health (CMV status not recorded). Some clones in this sample may be carry-over from other donors' samples.

This clonotype has only a few counts. The chain recombines TRBV5-1 with TRBJ2-1; the match to TRBD2 covers 11 bases. Germline trimming cut 4 bases from V and 8 bases from J; bases unmatched to any gene: 11. CDR1 is SGHRS, CDR2 YFSETQ, per germline. The CDR3 length is 16 residues. The CDR3: CASSADLAGGIYEQFF. DNA for the CDR3: TGCGCCAGCAGCGCCGATCTAGCGGGAGGTATCTATGAGCAGTTCTTC.

The genes are TRBV20-1 and TRBJ2-3; no definite D call. Trimming took 7 bases from V and 6 from J, leaving 17 bases between them. The CDR3 loop spans 13 amino acids. Germline V CDR1 and CDR2: DFQATT, SNEGSKA (reference sequence). This chain's CDR3 is CSGTDALADTQYF. CDR3 DNA: TGCAGTGGGACGGATGCCTTGGCGGATACGCAGTATTTT.

The V call is TRBV10-3, the J call TRBJ2-1, with TRBD2 matching over 7 bases. J lost 7 bases, V lost 6 bases, and 9 bases had no gene match. This CDR3 comprises 14 residues. The germline V gene encodes CDR1 ENHRY and CDR2 SYGVKD. In nucleotides, the CDR3 is TGTGCCATCAGCGTAACCGGGACTATGAATGAGCAGTTCTTC. Translating gives CAISVTGTMNEQFF.

The chain combines TRBV28 with TRBJ2-5; 11 nucleotides line up with TRBD2. CDR1 is MDHEN and CDR2 is SYDVKM in the germline V gene. With 8 bases clipped from V and 3 bases from J, the junction kept 5 bases outside the gene matches. The CDR3 length is 14 residues. The CDR3 here is CASRSGRGEETQYF. The CDR3 region has the DNA TGTGCCAGCCGTAGCGGGAGGGGGGAAGAGACCCAGTACTTC. Together with reference TRBV28 and TRBJ2-5, the CDR3 gives the full variable domain: DVKVTQSSRYLVKRTGEKVFLECVQDMDHENMFWYRQDPGLGLRLIYFSYDVKMKEKGDIPEGYSVSREKKERFSLILESASTNQTSMYLCASRSGRGEETQYFGPGTRLLVL.

This rearrangement joins TRBV4-3 to TRBJ2-1, with 13 positions matching TRBD2. The CDR3 consists of 17 residues. V lost 3 bases and J lost 5; bases outside the gene matches: 7. From germline, CDR1 is LGHNA and CDR2 YSLEER. CDR3 protein: CASSHGTSGTKDNEQFF. CDR3 in DNA: TGCGCCAGCAGCCATGGGACTAGCGGGACGAAAGACAATGAGCAGTTCTTC.

The chain combines TRBV4-2 with TRBJ1-4; 8 nucleotides match TRBD1. Germline V gives CDR1 LGHNA, CDR2 YNFKEQ. Trimming took 8 bases from V and 7 from J; bases not matched to a gene: 9. The CDR3 spans 14 residues. The CDR3 DNA reads as TGTGCCAGCGCACGACAGGGGCGGGCTGAAAAACTGTTTTTT. As protein: CASARQGRAEKLFF.

V is TRBV11-3 and J is TRBJ2-2; D ambiguous. Trimming left V 6 bases short and J 1 base short, with 6 bases between. This CDR3 comprises 13 residues. CDR1 SGHNT and CDR2 YENEEA come from the germline V gene. In DNA form, the CDR3 reads TGTGCCAGCAGTTATAAGAACACCGGGGAGCTGTTTTTT. This codes for CASSYKNTGELFF.

The chain recombines TRBV5-4 with TRBJ2-3; possible D gene TRBD2, 6 bases. The V end lost 0 bases, the J end lost 3 bases, and 17 bases lay between the germline ends. The germline gives CDR1 SGHNT, CDR2 YYREEE (reference sequence). The CDR3 contains 17 residues. For the CDR3, the DNA is TGTGCCAGCAGCTTGGCCACGGGGGATTGGGGAACAGATACGCAGTATTTT. Translating gives CASSLATGDWGTDTQYF.

The rearrangement links TRBV11-2 to TRBJ1-2; D is unclear. Germline V gene sequence: CDR1 SGHAT, CDR2 FQNNGV. V lost 3 bases and J lost 8, with 10 bases in between. The CDR3 consists of 12 residues. In nucleotides, the CDR3 is TGTGCCAGCAGCTTCGAAACGGGAGGCTACACCTTC. Residues: CASSFETGGYTF.

The V gene is TRBV6-5, the J gene TRBJ2-7, with 13 bases aligning to TRBD2. V gave up 3 bases and J gave up 6 bases; unmatched junction bases: 8. This CDR3 region has 16 residues. Germline CDR1 reads MNHEY; CDR2 reads SVGAGI. The CDR3 DNA is TGTGCCAGCAGTTATTCGGGACTAGCGGGGTCAGGCGAGCAGTACTTC. Residues: CASSYSGLAGSGEQYF.

This chain connects TRBV15 to TRBJ1-5; D is unresolved. CDR3 length equals 16 residues. V lost 1 base, J lost 0 bases, and 10 bases lay in between. Germline assignment: CDR1 LNHNV and CDR2 YYDKDF (reference sequence). The CDR3 DNA follows: TGTGCCACCAGCAGAGGGGCAGCTTATAGCAATCAGCCCCAGCATTTT. Protein sequence: CATSRGAAYSNQPQHF.

The V and J genes are TRBV30 and TRBJ2-3; D is unclear. V was clipped by 2 bases and J by 0 bases, with 6 bases between them. The CDR3 extends over 13 amino acids. Germline lookup yields CDR1 GTSNPN and CDR2 SVGIG (reference sequence). As DNA, the CDR3 is TGTGCCTGGAGTAAAAGTAGCACAGATACGCAGTATTTT. Its translation: CAWSKSSTDTQYF.

The gene calls are TRBV5-1 and TRBJ2-1; tentatively, D is TRBD1 or TRBD2 (5 bases each). The V and J ends lost 4 bases and 6 bases respectively, with 11 bases between them. The CDR3 is 13 residues long. CDR1 and CDR2 from the germline V gene are SGHRS and YFSETQ. The CDR3 protein is CASSAGTVNEQFF. The CDR3 DNA reads as TGCGCCAGCAGCGCCGGGACCGTCAATGAGCAGTTCTTC.

V and J are TRBV5-1 and TRBJ1-1; D gene unclear. The CDR3 is 14 amino acids. V was cut by 0 bases and J by 1 base, with 7 bases left in between. The germline V gene has CDR1 SGHRS and CDR2 YFSETQ. CDR3 residues: CASSLGYQNTEAFF. Here the CDR3 DNA reads TGCGCCAGCAGCTTGGGGTATCAGAACACTGAAGCTTTCTTT. Together with reference TRBV5-1 and TRBJ1-1, the CDR3 gives the full variable domain: KAGVTQTPRYLIKTRGQQVTLSCSPISGHRSVSWYQQTPGQGLQFLFEYFSETQRNKGNFPGRFSGRQFSNSRSEMNVSTLELGDSALYLCASSLGYQNTEAFFGQGTRLTVV.

The chain couples TRBV2 to TRBJ2-2; the D gene is possibly TRBD2 (5 bases). Deletions cut 5 bases from V and 0 bases from J, with 13 bases between. The CDR3 extends over 16 amino acids. Germline CDR1 SNHLY, CDR2 FYNNEI. CDR3 DNA: TGTGCCAGCAGTACGGGGATCTGGGCGAACACCGGGGAGCTGTTTTTT. This gives the protein CASSTGIWANTGELFF.

The V call is TRBV12-3 or TRBV12-4, the J call TRBJ2-7; D is possibly TRBD1 (6 bases). CDR3 length: 18 residues. V dropped 7 bases and J dropped 1 base, with 26 bases sitting between them. The DNA for the CDR3 is TGTGCCAGCAAGCCAATCTTCTTCTACAGGGCCGTGTCCTACGAGCAGTACTTC. Translating gives CASKPIFFYRAVSYEQYF.

The chain combines TRBV4-3 with TRBJ2-3; TRBD2 matches 10 bases. The CDR3 is made up of 16 amino acids. V was pared by 1 base and J by 1 base, with 2 bases of the junction left unmatched. Germline-derived CDR1 and CDR2 are LGHNA and YSLEER. CDR3 coding DNA: TGCGCCAGCAGCCAAGGTCTAGCGGGAGGCACAGATACGCAGTATTTT. As protein: CASSQGLAGGTDTQYF.

The chain combines TRBV7-9 with TRBJ2-1, with D perhaps matching TRBD1 or TRBD2 (7 bases each). V was clipped by 6 bases and J by 8 bases, with 20 bases between them. The germline gives CDR1 SEHNR, CDR2 FQNEAQ (reference sequence). The CDR3 sequence is 15 residues long. CDR3 in amino acids: CASSLWGGTVDEQFF. The CDR3 nucleotides are TGTGCCAGCAGTCTTTGGGGGGGGACAGTCGATGAGCAGTTCTTC.

This chain joins TRBV28 and TRBJ1-1; D unresolved. CDR1 MDHEN and CDR2 SYDVKM come from the germline V gene. This CDR3 spans 11 amino acids. The V end lost 7 bases, the J end lost 10 bases, and 13 bases lay between the germline ends. CDR3: CASTAPKGAFF. As DNA, the CDR3 is TGTGCCAGCACCGCTCCGAAGGGAGCTTTCTTT. The full variable domain, with the rest looked up from reference TRBV28 and TRBJ1-1, is DVKVTQSSRYLVKRTGEKVFLECVQDMDHENMFWYRQDPGLGLRLIYFSYDVKMKEKGDIPEGYSVSREKKERFSLILESASTNQTSMYLCASTAPKGAFFGQGTRLTVV.